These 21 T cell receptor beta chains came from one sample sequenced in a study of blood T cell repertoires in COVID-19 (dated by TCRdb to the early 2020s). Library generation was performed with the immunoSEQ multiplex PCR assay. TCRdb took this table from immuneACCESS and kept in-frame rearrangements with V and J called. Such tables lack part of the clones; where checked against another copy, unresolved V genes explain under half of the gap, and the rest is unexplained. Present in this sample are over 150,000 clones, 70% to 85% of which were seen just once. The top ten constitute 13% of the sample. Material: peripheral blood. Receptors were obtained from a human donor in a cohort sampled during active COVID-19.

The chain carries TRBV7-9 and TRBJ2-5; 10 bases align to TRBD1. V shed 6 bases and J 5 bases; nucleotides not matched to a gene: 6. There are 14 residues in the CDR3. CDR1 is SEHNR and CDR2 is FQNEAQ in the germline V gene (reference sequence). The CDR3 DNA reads TGTGCCAGCAGGCGACAGGGGGCTGGGGAGACCCAGTACTTC. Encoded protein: CASRRQGAGETQYF.

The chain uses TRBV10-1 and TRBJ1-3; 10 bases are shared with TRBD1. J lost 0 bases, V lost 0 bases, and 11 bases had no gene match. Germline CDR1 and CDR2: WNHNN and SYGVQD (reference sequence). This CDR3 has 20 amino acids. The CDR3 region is CASSESKFSGQGFSGNTIYF. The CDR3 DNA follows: TGCGCCAGCAGTGAGTCGAAGTTTTCGGGACAGGGGTTCTCTGGAAACACCATATATTTT.

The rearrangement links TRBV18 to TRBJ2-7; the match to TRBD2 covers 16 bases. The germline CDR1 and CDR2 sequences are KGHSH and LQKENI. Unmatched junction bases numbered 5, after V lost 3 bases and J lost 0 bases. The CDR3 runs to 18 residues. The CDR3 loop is CASSPPGLAGGSSYEQYF. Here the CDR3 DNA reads TGTGCCAGCTCACCCCCGGGACTAGCGGGAGGGTCCTCCTACGAGCAGTACTTC.

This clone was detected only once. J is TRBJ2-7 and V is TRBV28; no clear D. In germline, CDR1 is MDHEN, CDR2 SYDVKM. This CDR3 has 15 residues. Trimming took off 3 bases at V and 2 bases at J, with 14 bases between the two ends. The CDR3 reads CASSFVGQATYEQYF. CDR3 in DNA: TGTGCCAGCAGTTTTGTTGGTCAGGCCACCTACGAGCAGTACTTC.

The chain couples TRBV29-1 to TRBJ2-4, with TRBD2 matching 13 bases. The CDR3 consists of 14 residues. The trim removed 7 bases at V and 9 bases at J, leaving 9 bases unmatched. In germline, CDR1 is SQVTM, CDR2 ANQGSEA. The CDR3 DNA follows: TGCAGCGGCCGACTAGCGGGAGGCCGGGGCATTCAGTACTTC. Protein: CSGRLAGGRGIQYF.

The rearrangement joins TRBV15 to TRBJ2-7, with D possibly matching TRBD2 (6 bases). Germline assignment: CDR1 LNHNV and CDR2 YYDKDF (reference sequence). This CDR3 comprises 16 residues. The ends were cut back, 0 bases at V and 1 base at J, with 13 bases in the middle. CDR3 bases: TGTGCCACCAGCAGAGATCTCCGGGACTTTTCCTACGAGCAGTACTTC. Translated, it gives CATSRDLRDFSYEQYF. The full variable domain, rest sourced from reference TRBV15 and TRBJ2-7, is DAMVIQNPRYQVTQFGKPVTLSCSQTLNHNVMYWYQQKSSQAPKLLFHYYDKDFNNEADTPDNFQSRRPNTSFCFLDIRSPGLGDTAMYLCATSRDLRDFSYEQYFGPGTRLTVT.

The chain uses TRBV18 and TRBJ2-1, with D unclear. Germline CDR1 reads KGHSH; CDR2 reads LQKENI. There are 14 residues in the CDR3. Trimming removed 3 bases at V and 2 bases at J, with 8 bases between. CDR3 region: CASSPPRPYNEQFF. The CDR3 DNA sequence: TGTGCCAGCTCACCCCCGCGGCCCTACAATGAGCAGTTCTTC.

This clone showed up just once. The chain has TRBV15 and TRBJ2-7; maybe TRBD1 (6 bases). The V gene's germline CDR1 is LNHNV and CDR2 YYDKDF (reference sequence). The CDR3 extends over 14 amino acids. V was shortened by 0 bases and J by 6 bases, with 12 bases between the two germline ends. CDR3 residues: CATSRDRGPSEQYF. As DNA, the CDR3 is TGTGCCACCAGCAGAGACAGGGGTCCAAGCGAGCAGTACTTC.

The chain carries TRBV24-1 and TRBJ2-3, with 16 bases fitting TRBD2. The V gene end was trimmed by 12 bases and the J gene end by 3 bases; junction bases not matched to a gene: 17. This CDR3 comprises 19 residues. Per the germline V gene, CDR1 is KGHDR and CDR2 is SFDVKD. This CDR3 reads CAAGLKTGLAGGPTDTQYF. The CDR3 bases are TGTGCCGCTGGACTCAAAACGGGACTAGCGGGAGGGCCGACAGATACGCAGTATTTT.

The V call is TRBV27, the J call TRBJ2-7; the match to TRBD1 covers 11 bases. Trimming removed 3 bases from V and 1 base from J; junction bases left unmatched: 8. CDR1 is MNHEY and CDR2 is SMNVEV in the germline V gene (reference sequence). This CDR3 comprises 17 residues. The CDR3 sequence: CASSFSRTGGPSYEQYF. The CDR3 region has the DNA TGTGCCAGCAGTTTTTCCCGGACAGGGGGCCCTTCCTACGAGCAGTACTTC.

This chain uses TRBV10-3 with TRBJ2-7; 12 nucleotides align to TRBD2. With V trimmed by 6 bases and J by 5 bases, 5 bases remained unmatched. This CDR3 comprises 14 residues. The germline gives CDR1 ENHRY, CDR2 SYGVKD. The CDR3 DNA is TGTGCCATCAGCCGGACTAGCGGGGCGCACGAGCAGTACTTC. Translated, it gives CAISRTSGAHEQYF.

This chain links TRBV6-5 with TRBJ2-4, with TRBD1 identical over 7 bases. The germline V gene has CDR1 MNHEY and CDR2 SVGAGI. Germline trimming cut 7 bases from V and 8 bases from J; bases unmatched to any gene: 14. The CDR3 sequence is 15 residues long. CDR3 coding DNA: TGTGCCAGCAATATTGACAGGGTGGTTGGGGACATTCAGTACTTC. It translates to CASNIDRVVGDIQYF.

The CDR3 spells CASRGQGGETQYF. CDR3 DNA sequence: TGTGCCAGTAGGGGACAGGGTGGCGAGACCCAGTACTTC. This rearrangement joins TRBV19 to TRBJ2-5; 9 bases map to TRBD1. CDR3 length: 13 residues. Germline assignment: CDR1 LNHDA and CDR2 SQIVND (reference sequence). Trimming removed 6 bases from V and 5 bases from J; junction bases left unmatched: 4.

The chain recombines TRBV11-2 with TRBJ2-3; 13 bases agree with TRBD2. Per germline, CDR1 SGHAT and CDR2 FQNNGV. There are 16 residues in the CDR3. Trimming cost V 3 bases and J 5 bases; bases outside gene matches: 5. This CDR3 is CASSFGLAGVVDTQYF. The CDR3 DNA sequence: TGTGCCAGCAGCTTCGGACTAGCGGGAGTAGTAGATACGCAGTATTTT.

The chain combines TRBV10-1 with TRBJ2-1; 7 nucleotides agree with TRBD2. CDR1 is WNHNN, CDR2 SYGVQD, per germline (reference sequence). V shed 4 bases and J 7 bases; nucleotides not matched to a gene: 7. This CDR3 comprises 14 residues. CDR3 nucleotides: TGCGCCAGCAGTGGGGAGGGCCATGGGAATGAGCAGTTCTTC. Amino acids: CASSGEGHGNEQFF.

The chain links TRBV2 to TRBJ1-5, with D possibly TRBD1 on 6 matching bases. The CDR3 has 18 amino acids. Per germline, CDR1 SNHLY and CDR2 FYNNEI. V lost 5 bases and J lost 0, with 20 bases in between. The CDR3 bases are TGTGCCAGCAGTAACGACAGGTTGTCCGACTATAGCAATCAGCCCCAGCATTTT. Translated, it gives CASSNDRLSDYSNQPQHF.

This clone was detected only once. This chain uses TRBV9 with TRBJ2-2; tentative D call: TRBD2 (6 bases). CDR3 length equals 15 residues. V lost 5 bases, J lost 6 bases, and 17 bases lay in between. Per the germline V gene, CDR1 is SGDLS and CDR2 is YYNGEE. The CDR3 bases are TGTGCCAGCAGTCAACGACTAGTTAGTGCCGGGGAGCTGTTTTTT. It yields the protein CASSQRLVSAGELFF.

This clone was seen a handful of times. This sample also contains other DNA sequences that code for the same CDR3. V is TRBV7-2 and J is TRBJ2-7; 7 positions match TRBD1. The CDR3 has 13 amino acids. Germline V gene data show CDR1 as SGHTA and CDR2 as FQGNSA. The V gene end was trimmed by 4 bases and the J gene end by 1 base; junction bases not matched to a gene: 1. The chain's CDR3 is CASSWDSSYEQYF. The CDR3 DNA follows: TGTGCCAGCAGCTGGGACAGTTCCTACGAGCAGTACTTC.

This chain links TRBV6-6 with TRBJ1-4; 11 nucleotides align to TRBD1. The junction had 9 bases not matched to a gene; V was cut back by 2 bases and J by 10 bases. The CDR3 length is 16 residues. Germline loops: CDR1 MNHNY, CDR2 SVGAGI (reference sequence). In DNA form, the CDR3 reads TGTGCCAGCAGTTACCGCTCCGGGACAGGGGGAGGAAAACTGTTTTTT. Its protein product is CASSYRSGTGGGKLFF.

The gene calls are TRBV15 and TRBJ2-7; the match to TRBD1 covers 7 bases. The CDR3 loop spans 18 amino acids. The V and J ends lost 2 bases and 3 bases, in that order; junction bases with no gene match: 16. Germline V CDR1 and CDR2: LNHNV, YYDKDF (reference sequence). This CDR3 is CATSRKSPLPGQSYEQYF. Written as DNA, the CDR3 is TGTGCCACCAGCAGAAAGTCGCCCCTCCCGGGACAGAGCTACGAGCAGTACTTC. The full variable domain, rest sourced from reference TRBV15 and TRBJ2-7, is DAMVIQNPRYQVTQFGKPVTLSCSQTLNHNVMYWYQQKSSQAPKLLFHYYDKDFNNEADTPDNFQSRRPNTSFCFLDIRSPGLGDTAMYLCATSRKSPLPGQSYEQYFGPGTRLTVT.

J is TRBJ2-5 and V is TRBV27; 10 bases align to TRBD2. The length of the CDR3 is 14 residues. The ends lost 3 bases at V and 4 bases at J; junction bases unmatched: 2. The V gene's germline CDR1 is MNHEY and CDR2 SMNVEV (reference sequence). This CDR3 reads CASSFSSGRETQYF. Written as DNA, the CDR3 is TGTGCCAGCAGTTTTTCTAGCGGGAGAGAGACCCAGTACTTC.